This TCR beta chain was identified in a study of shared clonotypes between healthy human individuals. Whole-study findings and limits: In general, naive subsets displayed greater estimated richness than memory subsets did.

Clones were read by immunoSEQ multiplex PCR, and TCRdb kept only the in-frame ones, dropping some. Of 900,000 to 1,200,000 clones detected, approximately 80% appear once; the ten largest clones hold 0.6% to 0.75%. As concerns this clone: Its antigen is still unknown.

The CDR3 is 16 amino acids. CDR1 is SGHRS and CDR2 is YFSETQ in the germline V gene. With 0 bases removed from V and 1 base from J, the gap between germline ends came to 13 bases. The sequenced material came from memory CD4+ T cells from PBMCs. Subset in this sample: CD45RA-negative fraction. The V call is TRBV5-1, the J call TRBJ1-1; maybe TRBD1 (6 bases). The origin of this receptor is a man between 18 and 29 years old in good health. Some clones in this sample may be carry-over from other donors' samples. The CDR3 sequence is CASSLVGRQENTEAFF. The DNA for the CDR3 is TGCGCCAGCAGCTTGGTGGGAAGACAGGAGAACACTGAAGCTTTCTTT.